The rows below give T cell receptor beta chains drawn from one sample of a study of beta chain features in type 1 diabetes. The table came from immunoSEQ multiplex PCR; TCRdb's copy has only in-frame clones and leaves some out. The top ten clones hold less than 0.025% of a sample with hundreds of thousands of clones, around an eighth of them seen once. The sample was naive CD4+ T cells from blood. Receptors originate from a man aged 18 to 29 with type 1 diabetes. Each CDR3 is given with its conserved first and last residue. The D gene is left open where the match is weak. The size of a clone is reported for some rows only, either as once, few or many, or as a class for expanded clones.

clone_size cdr3_length j_call d_call v_call cdr3_aa cdr3_nt
few 15 TRBJ2-4 TRBD2 TRBV13 CASRGAGTAKNIQYF TGTGCCAGCAGGGGAGCGGGGACAGCCAAAAACATTCAGTACTTC
NA 12 TRBJ2-7 NA TRBV4-1 CASSPSPAEQYF TGCGCCAGCAGCCCCTCGCCCGCGGAGCAGTACTTC
NA 12 TRBJ1-2 NA TRBV27 CASSSELTGYTF TGTGCCAGCAGTTCAGAATTAACAGGCTACACCTTC
NA 16 TRBJ1-6 NA TRBV5-1 CASSSWDPKGNSPLHF TGCGCCAGCAGCTCCTGGGACCCCAAGGGTAATTCACCCCTCCACTTT
few 14 TRBJ1-4 NA TRBV7-9 CASSPLATNEKLFF TGTGCCAGCAGCCCACTCGCAACTAATGAAAAACTGTTTTTT
few 16 TRBJ2-1 NA TRBV10-3 CAISGGARGTWNEQFF TGTGCCATCAGTGGGGGGGCCAGGGGTACGTGGAATGAGCAGTTCTTC
NA 15 TRBJ2-5 NA TRBV10-3 CASSYSGWGEETQYF TGTGCCAGCAGTTACTCGGGGTGGGGCGAAGAGACCCAGTACTTC
NA 11 TRBJ2-5 NA TRBV20-1 CSASGIETQYF TGCAGTGCTAGCGGGATCGAGACCCAGTACTTC
NA 13 TRBJ1-5 NA TRBV19 CASTTPMNQPQHF TGTGCCAGTACGACACCGATGAATCAGCCCCAGCATTTT
few 13 TRBJ1-5 NA TRBV30 CAWTQSEAGPQHF TGTGCCTGGACCCAATCTGAGGCCGGGCCCCAGCATTTT
few 16 TRBJ2-2 NA TRBV5-1 CASSFGPSWDTGELFF TGCGCCAGCAGCTTCGGACCCTCATGGGACACCGGGGAGCTGTTTTTT
few 13 TRBJ1-6 NA TRBV19 CASSPGLHSPLHF TGTGCCAGTAGCCCCGGCTTGCACTCACCCCTCCACTTT
NA 17 TRBJ1-2 NA TRBV5-1 CASSLVPQGAGNYGYTF TGCGCCAGCAGCTTGGTACCTCAGGGTGCGGGGAACTATGGCTACACCTTC
NA 13 TRBJ1-1 NA TRBV6-5 CASTQGLNTEAFF TGTGCCAGCACTCAGGGCCTGAACACTGAAGCTTTCTTT
few 14 TRBJ2-2 NA TRBV5-1 CASSQGQNTGELFF TGCGCCAGCAGCCAGGGACAGAACACCGGGGAGCTGTTTTTT
NA 12 TRBJ2-5 NA TRBV2 CASKGVEETQYF TGTGCCAGCAAGGGGGTGGAAGAGACCCAGTACTTC
few 17 TRBJ1-3 NA TRBV18 CASSPPRQSSSGNTIYF TGTGCCAGCTCACCGCCGCGACAGTCTAGCTCTGGAAACACCATATATTTT
NA 14 TRBJ1-1 NA TRBV5-1 CASSLEASNTEAFF TGCGCCAGCAGCTTGGAAGCCTCGAACACTGAAGCTTTCTTT
NA 15 TRBJ2-3 NA TRBV19 CASSILASSTDTQYF TGTGCCAGTAGTATTCTCGCCTCGAGCACAGATACGCAGTATTTT
NA 14 TRBJ1-2 NA TRBV7-9 CASSPTGTKRGYTF TGTGCCAGCAGTCCGACGGGGACCAAGCGTGGCTACACCTTC
NA 13 TRBJ1-5 NA TRBV30 CAWSVQVGAAQHF TGTGCCTGGAGTGTCCAAGTGGGAGCAGCCCAGCATTTT
few 14 TRBJ1-2 NA TRBV7-2 CASSLEGTGYGYTF TGTGCCAGCAGCTTAGAGGGGACGGGGTATGGCTACACCTTC
NA 16 TRBJ2-2 NA TRBV6-5 CASSYSPGGNTGELFF TGTGCCAGCAGTTACTCGCCCGGGGGGAACACCGGGGAGCTGTTTTTT
NA 9 TRBJ1-6 NA TRBV28 CAVDSPLHF TGTGCCGTCGATTCACCCCTCCACTTT
NA 17 TRBJ1-6 NA TRBV7-6 CASSLAFPGASNSPLHF TGTGCCAGCAGCTTAGCGTTCCCTGGGGCTAGTAATTCACCCCTCCACTTT
NA 11 TRBJ2-3 NA TRBV7-9 CASSEGDTQYF TGTGCCAGCAGCGAAGGGGATACGCAGTATTTT
NA 14 TRBJ1-2 NA TRBV5-1 CASSLVGENYGYTF TGCGCCAGCAGCTTGGTAGGGGAGAACTATGGCTACACCTTC
NA 12 TRBJ1-2 NA TRBV28 CASTPAGYGYTF TGTGCCAGCACTCCGGCTGGCTATGGCTACACCTTC
once 13 TRBJ2-3 TRBD1 TRBV27 CASSKQGADTQYF TGTGCCAGCAGCAAACAGGGGGCAGATACGCAGTATTTT
few 14 TRBJ1-6 NA TRBV7-2 CASTWSLGNSPLHF TGTGCCAGCACCTGGTCCTTGGGAAATTCACCCCTCCACTTT
few 16 TRBJ1-2 TRBD1 TRBV7-2 CASSTTFSPGGRGYTF TGTGCCAGCAGCACAACATTCTCGCCAGGGGGTAGAGGCTACACCTTC
NA 19 TRBJ2-5 NA TRBV7-9 CASSFPPRSQRQIQETQYF TGTGCCAGCAGCTTCCCTCCTCGCTCACAGCGACAGATACAAGAGACCCAGTACTTC
NA 15 TRBJ2-7 NA TRBV5-1 CASRRDTTFSYEQYF TGCGCCAGCAGACGGGACACCACATTCAGCTACGAGCAGTACTTC
few 15 TRBJ2-1 NA TRBV5-1 CASSLESSSYNEQFF TGCGCCAGCAGCTTGGAGTCTAGCTCCTACAATGAGCAGTTCTTC
NA 13 TRBJ1-2 TRBD1 TRBV29-1 CSVEGGQGQGYTF TGCAGCGTTGAAGGGGGACAGGGCCAGGGCTACACCTTC
NA 13 TRBJ1-1 NA TRBV30 CAWKAEMNTEAFF TGTGCCTGGAAGGCGGAGATGAACACTGAAGCTTTCTTT
NA 13 TRBJ1-2 NA TRBV30 CAWSRQAPGGYTF TGTGCCTGGAGTCGCCAGGCACCCGGGGGCTACACCTTC
NA 13 TRBJ1-6 NA TRBV2 CASSVLGNSPLHF TGTGCCAGCAGTGTCCTGGGCAATTCACCCCTCCACTTT
few 14 TRBJ2-7 NA TRBV6-6 CASSRERGPYEQYF TGTGCCAGCAGCAGGGAGAGGGGCCCCTACGAGCAGTACTTC
NA 14 TRBJ2-5 NA TRBV19 CASSIGVSRETQYF TGTGCCAGTAGTATAGGAGTTTCAAGGGAGACCCAGTACTTC
few 13 TRBJ2-1 NA TRBV4-1 CASSKGTYNEQFF TGCGCCAGCAGTAAAGGGACCTACAATGAGCAGTTCTTC
NA 14 TRBJ2-4 NA TRBV6-5 CASSREHRWHIQYF TGTGCCAGCAGCCGCGAGCACAGATGGCACATTCAGTACTTC
NA 14 TRBJ2-3 TRBD1 TRBV27 CASSRQGWADTQYF TGTGCCAGCAGCAGACAGGGTTGGGCAGATACGCAGTATTTT
few 14 TRBJ1-5 NA TRBV21-1 CASSKEGSNQPQHF TGTGCCAGCAGCAAAGAGGGGAGCAATCAGCCCCAGCATTTT
NA 13 TRBJ1-1 NA TRBV7-2 CASSLEGNTEAFF TGTGCCAGCAGCTTAGAAGGGAACACTGAAGCTTTCTTT
few 15 TRBJ1-2 NA TRBV5-6 CASSLGPASNYGYTF TGTGCCAGCAGCTTGGGTCCAGCCTCTAACTATGGCTACACCTTC
few 12 TRBJ2-2 NA TRBV28 CASSLATGELFF TGTGCCAGCAGTTTGGCGACCGGGGAGCTGTTTTTT
few 11 TRBJ2-7 NA TRBV6-6 CASSYLYEQYF TGTGCCAGCAGTTACTTGTACGAGCAGTACTTC
few 14 TRBJ2-3 TRBD2 TRBV2 CASRGTSGTDTQYF TGTGCCAGCAGGGGGACTAGCGGCACAGATACGCAGTATTTT
few 13 TRBJ2-1 TRBD2 TRBV19 CASGTSGHNEQFF TGTGCCAGTGGGACTAGCGGGCACAATGAGCAGTTCTTC
few 13 TRBJ1-2 TRBD1 TRBV7-3 CATSGEGAGGYTF TGTGCCACCTCGGGAGAGGGGGCTGGAGGCTACACCTTC
NA 13 TRBJ1-1 NA TRBV19 CASSILESTEAFF TGTGCCAGTAGTATCCTCGAGAGCACTGAAGCTTTCTTT
NA 14 TRBJ1-5 TRBD1 TRBV7-9 CASSSDRGRQPQHF TGTGCCAGCAGCTCAGACAGGGGACGTCAGCCCCAGCATTTT
NA 15 TRBJ1-5 TRBD1 TRBV5-1 CASSLSTGAGQPQHF TGCGCCAGCAGCTTGTCAACAGGGGCCGGTCAGCCCCAGCATTTT
NA 13 TRBJ1-2 TRBD1 TRBV29-1 CSVYRGPGYGYTF TGCAGCGTCTACAGGGGGCCCGGCTATGGCTACACCTTC
few 14 TRBJ1-5 TRBD1 TRBV6-1 CASSTDRDGQPQHF TGTGCCAGCAGTACTGACAGGGACGGTCAGCCCCAGCATTTT